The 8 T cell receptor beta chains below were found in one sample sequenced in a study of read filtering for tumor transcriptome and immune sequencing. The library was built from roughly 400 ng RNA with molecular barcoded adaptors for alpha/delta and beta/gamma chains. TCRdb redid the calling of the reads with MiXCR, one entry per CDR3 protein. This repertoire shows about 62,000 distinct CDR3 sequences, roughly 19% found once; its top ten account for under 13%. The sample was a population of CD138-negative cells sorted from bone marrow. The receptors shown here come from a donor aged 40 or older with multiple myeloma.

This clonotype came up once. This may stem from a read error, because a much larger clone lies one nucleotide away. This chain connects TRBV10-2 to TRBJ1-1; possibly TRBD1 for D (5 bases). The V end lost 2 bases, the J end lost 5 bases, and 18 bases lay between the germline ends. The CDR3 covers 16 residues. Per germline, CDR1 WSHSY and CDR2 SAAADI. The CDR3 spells CASSEGAGIGGTEAFF. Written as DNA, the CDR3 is TGCGCCAGCAGTGAGGGGGCAGGGATTGGGGGGACTGAAGCTTTCTTT.

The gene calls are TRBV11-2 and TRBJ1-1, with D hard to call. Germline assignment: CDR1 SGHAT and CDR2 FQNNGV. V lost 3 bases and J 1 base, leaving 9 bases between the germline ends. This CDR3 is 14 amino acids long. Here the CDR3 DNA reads TGTGCCAGCAGCTTTCCGGTGTGGAACACTGAAGCTTTCTTT. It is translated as CASSFPVWNTEAFF.

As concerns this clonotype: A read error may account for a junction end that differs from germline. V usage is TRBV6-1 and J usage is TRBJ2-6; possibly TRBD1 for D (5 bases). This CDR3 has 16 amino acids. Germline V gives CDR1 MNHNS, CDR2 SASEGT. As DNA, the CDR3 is TGTGCCATCAGTGAAGCCAGGGCCTCTGTGGCCAACGTCCTGACTTTC. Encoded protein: CAISEARASVANVLTF.

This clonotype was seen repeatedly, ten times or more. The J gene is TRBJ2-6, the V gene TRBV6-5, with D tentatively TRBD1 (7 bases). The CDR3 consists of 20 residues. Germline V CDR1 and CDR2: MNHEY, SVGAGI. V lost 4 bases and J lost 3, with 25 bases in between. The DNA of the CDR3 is TGTGCCAGCAGTTCTCCGGGGTGGAGGGGGCCCAACCATGGGGCCAACGTCCTGACTTTC. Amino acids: CASSSPGWRGPNHGANVLTF.

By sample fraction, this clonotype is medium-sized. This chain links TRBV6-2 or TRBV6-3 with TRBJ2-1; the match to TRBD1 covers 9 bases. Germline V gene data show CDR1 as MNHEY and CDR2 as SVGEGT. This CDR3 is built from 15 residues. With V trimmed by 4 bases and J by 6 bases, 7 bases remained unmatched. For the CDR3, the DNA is TGTGCCAGCAGTTCGGGACAGGGCGAGAGCAATGAGCAGTTCTTC. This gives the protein CASSSGQGESNEQFF.

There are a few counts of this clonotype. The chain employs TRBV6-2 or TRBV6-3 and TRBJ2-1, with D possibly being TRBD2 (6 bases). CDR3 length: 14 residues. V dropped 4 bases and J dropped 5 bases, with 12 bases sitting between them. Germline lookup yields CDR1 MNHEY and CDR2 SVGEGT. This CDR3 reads CASSWASAHNEQFF. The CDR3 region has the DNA TGTGCCAGCAGTTGGGCTAGCGCCCACAATGAGCAGTTCTTC.

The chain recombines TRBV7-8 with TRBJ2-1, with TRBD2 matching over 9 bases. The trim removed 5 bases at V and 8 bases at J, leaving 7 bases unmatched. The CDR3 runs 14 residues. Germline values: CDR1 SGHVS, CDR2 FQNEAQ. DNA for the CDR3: TGTGCCAGCAGCCCCGGGACTAGCCTTCATGAGCAGTTCTTC. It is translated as CASSPGTSLHEQFF.

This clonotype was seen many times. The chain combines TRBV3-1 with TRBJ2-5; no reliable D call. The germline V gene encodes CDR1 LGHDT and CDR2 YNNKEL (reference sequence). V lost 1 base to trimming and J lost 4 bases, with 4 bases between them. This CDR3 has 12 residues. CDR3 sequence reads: CASSQGRETQYF. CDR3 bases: TGTGCCAGCAGCCAAGGGAGAGAGACCCAGTACTTC.